These 19 T cell receptor beta chains were all obtained from the same sample, sequenced in a study of shared clonotypes between healthy human individuals. Profiling relied on immunoSEQ multiplex PCR, and the TCRdb table lists in-frame clones only, not all of them. The sample yields about 1.5 million clones, around 97% seen once. The material sequenced was naive CD4+ T cells sorted from blood. Indicated subset: CD45RA+ positively selected. These receptors all stem from a man aged 25 to 40 in good health.

This clone was detected only once. The CDR3 nucleotides are TGTGCCAGCAGCGTTACTAGCGGGAATCAAGGGGGCGAGACCCAGTACTTC. Translated: CASSVTSGNQGGETQYF. The gene calls are TRBV9 and TRBJ2-5, with 10 bases fitting TRBD2. V was pared by 2 bases and J by 5 bases, with 12 bases of the junction left unmatched. Germline CDR1 is SGDLS and CDR2 is YYNGEE. This CDR3 region has 17 residues.

The chain couples TRBV7-3 to TRBJ2-1, with TRBD2 matching over 8 bases. The CDR3 is made up of 15 amino acids. Trimming cost V 6 bases and J 8 bases; bases outside gene matches: 12. Germline CDR1 is SGHTA and CDR2 is FQGTGA. CDR3 in DNA: TGTGCCAGCAGGTGGAGCGGGAGTATAGGCTATGAGCAGTTCTTC. It translates to CASRWSGSIGYEQFF.

V and J are TRBV15 and TRBJ1-5; possibly TRBD1 for D (5 bases). V lost 1 base and J 0 bases, leaving 13 bases between the germline ends. The germline V gene has CDR1 LNHNV and CDR2 YYDKDF (reference sequence). This CDR3 has 17 residues. This chain's CDR3 is CATSRGGWGGSNQPQHF. The CDR3 region has the DNA TGTGCCACCAGCAGAGGGGGATGGGGGGGTAGCAATCAGCCCCAGCATTTT.

Notes on this clone: Other DNA variants within this sample encode the same CDR3. CDR3 amino acids: CASSVFGAGANVLTF. The CDR3 DNA reads as TGTGCCAGCAGCGTCTTTGGGGCCGGGGCCAACGTCCTGACTTTC. The chain joins TRBV9 to TRBJ2-6; a possible D gene is TRBD1 (5 bases). The CDR3 is 15 amino acids. Germline V gene sequence: CDR1 SGDLS, CDR2 YYNGEE. V gave up 2 bases and J gave up 4 bases, with 10 bases separating them.

The chain combines TRBV2 with TRBJ2-7; TRBD1 aligns across 8 bases. The CDR3 totals 14 residues. Germline CDR1 SNHLY, CDR2 FYNNEI. V was clipped by 4 bases and J by 6 bases; unmatched bases: 8. CDR3 DNA: TGTGCCAGCAGTGTTGGGACAGGTAAAAGCGAGCAGTACTTC. It encodes CASSVGTGKSEQYF.

The chain joins TRBV28 to TRBJ2-7; 13 nucleotides match TRBD2. The CDR3 loop spans 19 amino acids. Trimming took 5 bases from V and 4 from J; bases not matched to a gene: 17. The V gene's germline CDR1 is MDHEN and CDR2 SYDVKM. In nucleotides, the CDR3 is TGTGCCAGCAGTCCCCCCGGACTAGCGGGAGATAACCGGGTGTACGAGCAGTACTTC. Translated, it gives CASSPPGLAGDNRVYEQYF.

This chain links TRBV11-3 with TRBJ2-1; D ambiguous. The ends were cut back, 6 bases at V and 9 bases at J, with 15 bases in the middle. The CDR3 loop spans 13 amino acids. The V gene's germline CDR1 is SGHNT and CDR2 YENEEA. The CDR3 nucleotides are TGTGCCAGCAGAGACCGAAGCGTCGGTGAGCAGTTCTTC. As protein: CASRDRSVGEQFF.

The rearrangement joins TRBV25-1 to TRBJ1-5; a weak D match, TRBD1 (6 bases). Trimming took off 1 base at V and 9 bases at J, with 16 bases between the two ends. Germline-derived CDR1 and CDR2 are MGHDK and SYGVNS. This CDR3 has 15 amino acids. This chain's CDR3 is CASSESGAGGRPQHF. The CDR3 DNA is TGTGCCAGCAGTGAATCGGGGGCCGGGGGCCGGCCCCAGCATTTT. Together with reference TRBV25-1 and TRBJ1-5, the CDR3 gives the full variable domain: EADIYQTPRYLVIGTGKKITLECSQTMGHDKMYWYQQDPGMELHLIHYSYGVNSTEKGDLSSESTVSRIRTEHFPLTLESARPSHTSQYLCASSESGAGGRPQHFGDGTRLSIL.

In regard to this clone: The sample holds other DNA sequences that translate to the same CDR3. The gene calls are TRBV18 and TRBJ2-1; D gene ambiguous. This CDR3 has 14 amino acids. Trimming cost V 1 base and J 4 bases, with 8 bases left between them. Germline V gene sequence: CDR1 KGHSH, CDR2 LQKENI. As DNA, the CDR3 is TGTGCCAGCTCACCACAATCGTCTTACAATGAGCAGTTCTTC. Translated: CASSPQSSYNEQFF.

The V call is TRBV6-1, the J call TRBJ2-3; 10 bases are a match to TRBD2. V lost 6 bases to trimming and J lost 7 bases; unmatched junction nucleotides: 7. Germline loops: CDR1 MNHNS, CDR2 SASEGT. The CDR3 sequence is 14 residues long. Written as DNA, the CDR3 is TGTGCCAGCAGAGGGACTAGCGAGGCCTATACGCAGTATTTT. Protein sequence: CASRGTSEAYTQYF.

The chain combines TRBV9 with TRBJ2-5, with D unresolved. The V end lost 3 bases, the J end lost 2 bases, and 14 bases lay between the germline ends. This CDR3 region has 15 residues. Germline-derived CDR1 and CDR2 are SGDLS and YYNGEE. DNA for the CDR3: TGTGCCAGCAGCGCCCGTGGGCAGAAACAAGAGACCCAGTACTTC. Its translation: CASSARGQKQETQYF.

This chain joins TRBV5-1 and TRBJ2-5; no firm D call. This CDR3 region has 11 residues. V lost 6 bases, J lost 2 bases, and 5 bases lay in between. In germline, CDR1 is SGHRS, CDR2 YFSETQ. CDR3 DNA sequence: TGCGCCAGCATCAAGCAAGAGACCCAGTACTTC. Its protein is CASIKQETQYF. Full variable domain (rest looked up from reference TRBV5-1 and TRBJ2-5): KAGVTQTPRYLIKTRGQQVTLSCSPISGHRSVSWYQQTPGQGLQFLFEYFSETQRNKGNFPGRFSGRQFSNSRSEMNVSTLELGDSALYLCASIKQETQYFGPGTRLLVL.

V is TRBV11-3 and J is TRBJ1-1; TRBD1 might be the D (5 bases). The germline V gene encodes CDR1 SGHNT and CDR2 YENEEA. Trimming removed 1 base from V and 1 base from J, with 7 bases in between. The CDR3 is 14 amino acids. In DNA, the CDR3 is TGTGCCAGCAGCTTAGCCGGGACGAACACTGAAGCTTTCTTT. It translates to CASSLAGTNTEAFF.

This chain joins TRBV5-1 and TRBJ1-2; D is unclear. V lost 7 bases, J lost 7 bases, and 17 bases lay in between. CDR3 length: 13 residues. Germline V gives CDR1 SGHRS, CDR2 YFSETQ. The CDR3 bases are TGCGCCAGCGGAGTAGACGCGGTCGGTGGCTACACCTTC. The encoded protein is CASGVDAVGGYTF.

The rearrangement joins TRBV2 to TRBJ1-5; D remains ambiguous. CDR1 and CDR2 (germline): SNHLY, FYNNEI. This CDR3 is built from 13 residues. V shed 2 bases and J shed 7 bases, with 9 bases lying between them. The CDR3 bases are TGTGCCAGCAGTGAAAGTAAGGTACAGCCCCAGCATTTT. It codes for CASSESKVQPQHF.

The genes are TRBV4-1 and TRBJ2-2; perhaps TRBD2 as D (6 bases). Germline loops: CDR1 MGHRA, CDR2 YSYEKL. This CDR3 is built from 19 residues. Trimming left V 4 bases short and J 5 bases short, with 26 bases between. The CDR3 spells CASSPRRRSGPGGTGELFF. CDR3 DNA: TGCGCCAGCAGCCCCCGACGTAGGAGCGGCCCCGGAGGGACCGGGGAGCTGTTTTTT.

The V and J genes are TRBV6-1 and TRBJ2-7, with D maybe TRBD1 (5 bases). Germline V lookup: CDR1 MNHNS, CDR2 SASEGT. V shed 6 bases and J shed 0 bases, with 9 bases lying between them. This CDR3 contains 13 residues. The CDR3 loop reads CASREDISYEQYF. The CDR3 nucleotides read TGTGCCAGCAGAGAGGACATCTCCTACGAGCAGTACTTC.

This rearrangement joins TRBV7-9 to TRBJ2-4; D might be TRBD1 (5 bases). The germline V and J ends were trimmed by 2 bases and 0 bases, with 14 bases remaining between them. CDR3 length: 17 amino acids. Germline CDR1 reads SEHNR; CDR2 reads FQNEAQ (reference sequence). The CDR3 nucleotides are TGTGCCAGCAGCTTACCCGGTGTGGGGCTAGCCAAAAACATTCAGTACTTC. This sequence encodes CASSLPGVGLAKNIQYF.

This clone was detected once. Different DNA sequences within this sample yield the same CDR3. The V call is TRBV28, the J call TRBJ2-5; 7 nucleotides match TRBD1. CDR1 and CDR2 from the germline V gene are MDHEN and SYDVKM. The CDR3 is 13 residues long. V shed 5 bases, J shed 2 bases, and the junction held 2 bases outside the gene matches. The CDR3 nucleotides read TGTGCCAGCAGTGGGACAGTACAAGAGACCCAGTACTTC. It encodes CASSGTVQETQYF.